This T cell receptor (beta chain) was sequenced for a study of cytomegalovirus exposure and HLA in healthy donors. 60 Vbeta and 13 Jbeta primers were used in PCR. Some clones are missing from TCRdb's copy, which holds only in-frame ones; the method was immunoSEQ multiplex PCR. The sample holds around 140,000 clones, roughly 78% seen once. The sequenced material came from PBMCs. This TCR was sampled from a man in his fifties in good health and CMV-seropositive.

For the CDR3, the DNA is TGTGCCAGTAGTATAGGCAGGGGGAACACCGGGGAGCTGTTTTTT. Translation: CASSIGRGNTGELFF. V usage is TRBV19 and J usage is TRBJ2-2; tentative D call: TRBD1 (6 bases). Germline V gene data show CDR1 as LNHDA and CDR2 as SQIVND (reference sequence). V lost 1 base and J 1 base, leaving 7 bases between the germline ends. The CDR3 runs to 15 residues.